A selection of T cell receptor beta chains follows, all from one sample in a study of blood T cell repertoires in COVID-19. Some clones are missing from TCRdb's copy, which holds only in-frame ones; the method was immunoSEQ multiplex PCR. This sample carries about 40,000 clones, about 80% of them seen once, and the ten largest clones take about 2.6%. The sequencing sample was made of peripheral blood. The source is a woman aged 60-75 years with acute or convalescent COVID-19. Both conserved end residues are part of each CDR3. A D gene is named only where the DNA matches it firmly. Not all rows give a size; the values are once, few, many and, for expanded clones, a class.

v_call: TRBV6-6
clone_size: few
d_call: NA
j_call: TRBJ2-3
cdr3_nt: TGTGCCAGCAGTTACTCTGGACTTGATACGCAGTATTTT
cdr3_aa: CASSYSGLDTQYF

v_call: TRBV11-2
clone_size: medium-sized
d_call: TRBD2
j_call: TRBJ2-7
cdr3_nt: TGTGCCAGCAGCCGTCGGGGGGCCTACGAGCAGTACTTC
cdr3_aa: CASSRRGAYEQYF

v_call: TRBV29-1
clone_size: NA
d_call: TRBD2
j_call: TRBJ2-1
cdr3_nt: TGCAGCGGAAAGCGGGATTTGAACAATGAGCAGTTCTTC
cdr3_aa: CSGKRDLNNEQFF

v_call: TRBV2
clone_size: NA
d_call: NA
j_call: TRBJ1-2
cdr3_nt: TGTGCCAGCAGCCAGGACAGTACCAACTATGGCTACACCTTC
cdr3_aa: CASSQDSTNYGYTF

v_call: TRBV5-6
clone_size: few
d_call: TRBD2
j_call: TRBJ2-1
cdr3_nt: TGTGCCAGCAGCTTGGGTCGGACTAGCGGGACCAATGAGCAGTTCTTC
cdr3_aa: CASSLGRTSGTNEQFF

v_call: TRBV4-1
clone_size: NA
d_call: NA
j_call: TRBJ1-6
cdr3_nt: TGCGCCAGCAGCGCCAGAAGCTCCTATAATTCACCCCTCCACTTT
cdr3_aa: CASSARSSYNSPLHF

v_call: TRBV30
clone_size: NA
d_call: TRBD2
j_call: TRBJ2-1
cdr3_nt: TGTGCTTTCGCCGGGACTAGCGGGAGAAGTTTCTACAATGAGCAGTTCTTC
cdr3_aa: CAFAGTSGRSFYNEQFF

v_call: TRBV6-6
clone_size: NA
d_call: NA
j_call: TRBJ1-2
cdr3_nt: TGTGCCAGCGCGGGAGGCAGTAACTATGGCTACACCTTC
cdr3_aa: CASAGGSNYGYTF

v_call: TRBV14
clone_size: NA
d_call: NA
j_call: TRBJ2-2
cdr3_nt: TGTGCCAGCAGCCAAGCCGGAGAAGGAACCGGGGAGCTGTTTTTT
cdr3_aa: CASSQAGEGTGELFF

v_call: TRBV4-1
clone_size: NA
d_call: NA
j_call: TRBJ1-4
cdr3_nt: TGCGCCAGCAGCCAAGATGGACAGACACCAACTAATGAAAAACTGTTTTTT
cdr3_aa: CASSQDGQTPTNEKLFF

v_call: TRBV11-3
clone_size: NA
d_call: TRBD1
j_call: TRBJ1-1
cdr3_nt: TGTGCCAGCAGCGCGCAGGGGGGCAACACTGAAGCTTTCTTT
cdr3_aa: CASSAQGGNTEAFF

v_call: TRBV3-1/TRBV3-2
clone_size: NA
d_call: NA
j_call: TRBJ1-6
cdr3_nt: TGTGCCAGCAGCCAAGATTTACTGAATAATTCACCCCTCCACTTT
cdr3_aa: CASSQDLLNNSPLHF

v_call: TRBV3-1/TRBV3-2
clone_size: NA
d_call: TRBD2
j_call: TRBJ2-7
cdr3_nt: TGTGCCAGCAGCCAGGTGCCGGGACTAGCCTCGTACGAGCAGTACTTC
cdr3_aa: CASSQVPGLASYEQYF